The sample holds a few counts of the clone carrying this T cell receptor beta chain. The record originates from a study of T cell repertoires in cytomegalovirus infection. TCRdb re-analysed the reads in MiXCR, keeping a single row per CDR3 protein. The repertoire holds approximately 500,000 distinct CDR3 sequences, roughly 12% seen once, with around 9.6% in the top ten. The V end lost 7 bases, the J end lost 5 bases, and 24 bases lay between the germline ends. This CDR3 contains 16 residues. Sequencing was done on a sample of PBMCs. The source of this sequence is a human donor in good health (CMV status not recorded). Some clones in this sample may be carry-over from other donors' samples. The chain combines TRBV23-1 with TRBJ2-7; D call uncertain. TRBV23-1 is an ORF; its function is uncertain. This chain's CDR3 is CASTVQFSNEEDEQYF. CDR3 sequence (DNA): TGCGCCAGCACGGTACAGTTTAGTAACGAAGAGGACGAGCAGTACTTC.